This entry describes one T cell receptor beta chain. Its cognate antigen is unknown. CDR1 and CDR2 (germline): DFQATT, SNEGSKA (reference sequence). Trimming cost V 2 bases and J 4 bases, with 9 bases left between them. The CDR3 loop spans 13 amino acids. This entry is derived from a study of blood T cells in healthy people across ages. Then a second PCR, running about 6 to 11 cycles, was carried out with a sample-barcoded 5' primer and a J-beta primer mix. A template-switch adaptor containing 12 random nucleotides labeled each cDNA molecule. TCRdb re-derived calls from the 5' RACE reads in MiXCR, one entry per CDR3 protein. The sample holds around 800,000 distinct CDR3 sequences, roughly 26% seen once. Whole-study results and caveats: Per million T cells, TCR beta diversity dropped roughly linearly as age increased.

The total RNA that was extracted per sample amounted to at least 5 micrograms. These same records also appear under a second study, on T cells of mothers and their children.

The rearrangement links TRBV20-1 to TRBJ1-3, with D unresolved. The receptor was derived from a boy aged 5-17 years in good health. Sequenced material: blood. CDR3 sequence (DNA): TGCAGTGCTAGAAAGAGTGAAGGAAACACCATATATTTT. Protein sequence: CSARKSEGNTIYF.